Presented here are 2 T cell receptor beta chains from one specimen sequenced in a study of Tregs in tolerant kidney transplant recipients. Libraries were prepared by immunoSEQ multiplex PCR; TCRdb keeps only in-frame clonotypes and omits some of them. Among tens of thousands of clones listed, approximately 91% were seen once. Sequenced here: CD4+ T cells from blood, sampled before the transplant. These receptors all stem from a human donor who received a combined kidney and bone marrow transplant.

This chain links TRBV10-3 with TRBJ2-1; 8 nucleotides line up with TRBD2. The CDR3 extends over 14 amino acids. The germline V gene has CDR1 ENHRY and CDR2 SYGVKD. V lost 4 bases, J lost 6 bases, and 5 bases stayed unmatched. CDR3 DNA: TGTGCCATCAGTGTGGGACTAGAGAGCAATGAGCAGTTCTTC. This gives the protein CAISVGLESNEQFF.

This clone was picked up one time. The chain is built from TRBV2 and TRBJ1-2; 8 bases fit TRBD1. This CDR3 is 14 amino acids long. Germline V lookup: CDR1 SNHLY, CDR2 FYNNEI. The V gene end was trimmed by 9 bases and the J gene end by 4 bases; junction bases not matched to a gene: 10. The CDR3 sequence: CASERDRNRYGYTF. In nucleotides, the CDR3 is TGTGCCAGTGAGCGGGACAGGAATCGCTATGGCTACACCTTC. The entire variable domain, with the rest obtained from reference TRBV2 and TRBJ1-2, is as follows: EPEVTQTPSHQVTQMGQEVILRCVPISNHLYFYWYRQILGQKVEFLVSFYNNEISEKSEIFDDQFSVERPDGSNFTLKIRSTKLEDSAMYFCASERDRNRYGYTFGSGTRLTVV.